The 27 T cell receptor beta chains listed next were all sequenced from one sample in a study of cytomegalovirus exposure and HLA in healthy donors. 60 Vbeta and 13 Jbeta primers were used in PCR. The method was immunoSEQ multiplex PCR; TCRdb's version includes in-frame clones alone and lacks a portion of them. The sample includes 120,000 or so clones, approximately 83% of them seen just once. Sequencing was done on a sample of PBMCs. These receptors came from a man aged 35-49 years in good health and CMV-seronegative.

The CDR3 coding sequence is TGTGCCAGCAGTGACCCCCGGGGGGGGGTGGCGGAAAAACTGTTTTTT. Translating it yields CASSDPRGGVAEKLFF. The chain carries TRBV25-1 and TRBJ1-4, with D perhaps TRBD1 (5 bases). The CDR3 totals 16 residues. Trimming cost V 3 bases and J 8 bases, with 19 bases left between them. CDR1 MGHDK and CDR2 SYGVNS come from the germline V gene. The variable domain in full, with the rest retrieved from reference TRBV25-1 and TRBJ1-4, is EADIYQTPRYLVIGTGKKITLECSQTMGHDKMYWYQQDPGMELHLIHYSYGVNSTEKGDLSSESTVSRIRTEHFPLTLESARPSHTSQYLCASSDPRGGVAEKLFFGSGTQLSVL.

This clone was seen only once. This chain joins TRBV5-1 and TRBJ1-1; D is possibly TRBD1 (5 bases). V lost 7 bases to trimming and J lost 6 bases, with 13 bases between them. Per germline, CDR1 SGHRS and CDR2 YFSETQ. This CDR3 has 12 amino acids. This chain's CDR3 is CASSSRESEAFF. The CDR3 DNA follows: TGCGCCAGCTCGAGCAGGGAATCTGAAGCTTTCTTT.

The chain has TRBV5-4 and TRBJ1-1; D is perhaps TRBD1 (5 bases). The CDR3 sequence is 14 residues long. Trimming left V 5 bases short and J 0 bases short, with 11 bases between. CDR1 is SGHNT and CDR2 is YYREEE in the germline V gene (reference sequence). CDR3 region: CASRAGQVNTEAFF. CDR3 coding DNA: TGTGCCAGCAGAGCCGGACAAGTGAACACTGAAGCTTTCTTT.

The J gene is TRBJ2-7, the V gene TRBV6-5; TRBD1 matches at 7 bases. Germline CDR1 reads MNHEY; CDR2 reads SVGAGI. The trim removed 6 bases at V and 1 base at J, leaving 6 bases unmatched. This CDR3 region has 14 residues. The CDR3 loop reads CASRSGTASYEQYF. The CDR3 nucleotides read TGTGCCAGCAGGTCCGGGACAGCATCCTACGAGCAGTACTTC.

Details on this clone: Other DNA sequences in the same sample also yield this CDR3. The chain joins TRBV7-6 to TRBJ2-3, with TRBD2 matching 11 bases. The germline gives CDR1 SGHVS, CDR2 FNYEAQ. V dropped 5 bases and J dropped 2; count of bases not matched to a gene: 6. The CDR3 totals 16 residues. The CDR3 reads CASSALAGGTTDTQYF. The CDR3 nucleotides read TGTGCCAGCAGCGCTCTAGCGGGGGGTACCACAGATACGCAGTATTTT.

DNA for the CDR3: TGTGCCAGCAGCTCGGATCCGGGACTAGGCGGGCGCGAGCAGTTCTTC. This codes for CASSSDPGLGGREQFF. V usage is TRBV11-2 and J usage is TRBJ2-1; 8 positions match TRBD2. CDR1 and CDR2 from the germline V gene are SGHAT and FQNNGV. The CDR3 sequence is 16 residues long. With V trimmed by 4 bases and J by 10 bases, 15 bases remained unmatched.

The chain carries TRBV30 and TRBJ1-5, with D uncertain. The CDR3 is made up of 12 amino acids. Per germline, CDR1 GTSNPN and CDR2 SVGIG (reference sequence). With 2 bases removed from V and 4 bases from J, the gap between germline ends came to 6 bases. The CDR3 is CAWSKTNQPQHF. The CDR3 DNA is TGTGCCTGGAGTAAAACTAATCAGCCCCAGCATTTT.

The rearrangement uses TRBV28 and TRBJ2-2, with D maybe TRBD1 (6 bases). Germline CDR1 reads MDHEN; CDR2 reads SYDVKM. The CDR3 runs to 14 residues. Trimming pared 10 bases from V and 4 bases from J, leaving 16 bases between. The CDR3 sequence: CATSTGVSTGELFF. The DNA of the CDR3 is TGTGCCACCTCGACAGGCGTGAGCACCGGGGAGCTGTTTTTT.

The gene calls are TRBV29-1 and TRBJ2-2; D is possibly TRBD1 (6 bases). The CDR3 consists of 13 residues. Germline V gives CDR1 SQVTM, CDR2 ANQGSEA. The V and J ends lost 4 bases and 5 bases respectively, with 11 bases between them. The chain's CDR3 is CSVAHRVTGELFF. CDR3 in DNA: TGCAGCGTTGCGCACAGGGTGACCGGGGAGCTGTTTTTT.

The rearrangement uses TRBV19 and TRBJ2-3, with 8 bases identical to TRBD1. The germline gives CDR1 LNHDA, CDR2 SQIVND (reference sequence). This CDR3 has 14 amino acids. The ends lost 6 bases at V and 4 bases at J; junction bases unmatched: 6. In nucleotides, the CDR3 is TGTGCCAGTAGATTCTCAGGGGGCGCAGATACGCAGTATTTT. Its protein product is CASRFSGGADTQYF.

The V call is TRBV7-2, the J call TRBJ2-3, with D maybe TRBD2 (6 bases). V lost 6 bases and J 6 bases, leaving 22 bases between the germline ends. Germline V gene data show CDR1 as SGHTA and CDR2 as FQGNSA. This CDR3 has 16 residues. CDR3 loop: CASRFPGLESWDTQYF. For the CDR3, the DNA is TGTGCCAGCAGATTTCCGGGACTGGAGTCGTGGGATACGCAGTATTTT.

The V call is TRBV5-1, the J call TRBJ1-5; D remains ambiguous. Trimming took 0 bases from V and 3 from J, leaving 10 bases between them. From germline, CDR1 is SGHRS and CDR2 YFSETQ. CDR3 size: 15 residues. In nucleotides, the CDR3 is TGCGCCAGCAGCTTGGACAGCCCCAACAATCAGCCCCAGCATTTT. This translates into CASSLDSPNNQPQHF.

The CDR3 region is CATSGTDGKTQYF. CDR3 sequence (DNA): TGTGCCACCAGCGGGACAGATGGAAAGACCCAGTACTTC. This chain uses TRBV15 with TRBJ2-5; 7 bases map to TRBD1. This CDR3 spans 13 amino acids. From germline, CDR1 is LNHNV and CDR2 YYDKDF (reference sequence). Trimming removed 5 bases from V and 6 bases from J; junction bases left unmatched: 6. The complete variable domain, with remaining parts taken from reference TRBV15 and TRBJ2-5, reads DAMVIQNPRYQVTQFGKPVTLSCSQTLNHNVMYWYQQKSSQAPKLLFHYYDKDFNNEADTPDNFQSRRPNTSFCFLDIRSPGLGDTAMYLCATSGTDGKTQYFGPGTRLLVL.

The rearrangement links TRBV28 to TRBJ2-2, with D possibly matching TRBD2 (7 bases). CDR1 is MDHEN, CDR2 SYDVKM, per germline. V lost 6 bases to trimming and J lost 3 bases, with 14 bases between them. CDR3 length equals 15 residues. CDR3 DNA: TGTGCCAGCAGCTGGGGGGGCGCACACACCGGGGAGCTGTTTTTT. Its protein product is CASSWGGAHTGELFF.

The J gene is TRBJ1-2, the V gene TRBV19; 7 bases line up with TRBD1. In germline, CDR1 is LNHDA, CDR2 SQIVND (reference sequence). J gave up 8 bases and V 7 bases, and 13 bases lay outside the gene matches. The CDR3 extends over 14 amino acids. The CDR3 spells CASMRGQETGGYTF. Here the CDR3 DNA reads TGTGCCAGTATGCGAGGACAGGAGACGGGAGGCTACACCTTC.

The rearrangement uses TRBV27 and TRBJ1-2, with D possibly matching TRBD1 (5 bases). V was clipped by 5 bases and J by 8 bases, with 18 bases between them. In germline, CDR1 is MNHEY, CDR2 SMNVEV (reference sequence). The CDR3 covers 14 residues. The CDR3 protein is CASSPPGGIRGYTF. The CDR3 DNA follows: TGTGCCAGCAGTCCCCCGGGGGGGATCAGAGGCTACACCTTC.

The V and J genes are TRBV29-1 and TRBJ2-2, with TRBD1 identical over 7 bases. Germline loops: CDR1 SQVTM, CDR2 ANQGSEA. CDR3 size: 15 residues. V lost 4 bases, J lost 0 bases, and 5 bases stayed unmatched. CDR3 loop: CSVGKTGTNTGELFF. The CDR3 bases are TGCAGCGTTGGGAAGACAGGGACGAACACCGGGGAGCTGTTTTTT.

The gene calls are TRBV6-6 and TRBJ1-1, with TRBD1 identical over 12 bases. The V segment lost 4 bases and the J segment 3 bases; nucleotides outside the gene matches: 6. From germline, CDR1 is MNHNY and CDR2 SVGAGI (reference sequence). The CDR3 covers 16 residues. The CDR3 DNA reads TGTGCCAGCAGTTGGCGGGGACAGGGGGCGGACACTGAAGCTTTCTTT. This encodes CASSWRGQGADTEAFF.

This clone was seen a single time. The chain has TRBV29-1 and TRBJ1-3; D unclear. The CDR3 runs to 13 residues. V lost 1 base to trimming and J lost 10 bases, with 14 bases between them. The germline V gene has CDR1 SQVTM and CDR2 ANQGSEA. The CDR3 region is CSVEGDTSRTIYF. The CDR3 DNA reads TGCAGCGTTGAAGGTGATACGTCGAGGACCATATATTTT.

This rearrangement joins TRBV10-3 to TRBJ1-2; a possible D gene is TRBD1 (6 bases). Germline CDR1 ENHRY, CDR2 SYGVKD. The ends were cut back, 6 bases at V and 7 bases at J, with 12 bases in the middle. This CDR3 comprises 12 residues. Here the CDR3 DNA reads TGTGCCATCAGCCTCACAGGGTCTGGCTACACCTTC. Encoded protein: CAISLTGSGYTF.

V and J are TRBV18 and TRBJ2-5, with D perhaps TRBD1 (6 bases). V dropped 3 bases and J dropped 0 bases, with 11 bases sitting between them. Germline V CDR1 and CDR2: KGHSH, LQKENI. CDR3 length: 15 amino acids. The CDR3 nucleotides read TGTGCCAGCTCACCCGAGACAGGACACCAAGAGACCCAGTACTTC. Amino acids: CASSPETGHQETQYF.

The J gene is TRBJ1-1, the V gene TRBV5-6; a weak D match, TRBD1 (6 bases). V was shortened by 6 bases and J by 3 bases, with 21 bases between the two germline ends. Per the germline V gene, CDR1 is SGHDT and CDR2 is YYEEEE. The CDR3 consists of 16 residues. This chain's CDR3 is CASNFEPTGGYTEAFF. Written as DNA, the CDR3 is TGTGCCAGCAACTTTGAACCGACAGGCGGATACACTGAAGCTTTCTTT.

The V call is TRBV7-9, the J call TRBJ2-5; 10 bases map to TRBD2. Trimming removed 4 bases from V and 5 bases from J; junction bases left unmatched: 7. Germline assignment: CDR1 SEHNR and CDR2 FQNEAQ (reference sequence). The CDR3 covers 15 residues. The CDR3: CASSSTSGVGETQYF. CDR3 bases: TGTGCCAGCAGCTCTACTAGCGGGGTTGGCGAGACCCAGTACTTC.

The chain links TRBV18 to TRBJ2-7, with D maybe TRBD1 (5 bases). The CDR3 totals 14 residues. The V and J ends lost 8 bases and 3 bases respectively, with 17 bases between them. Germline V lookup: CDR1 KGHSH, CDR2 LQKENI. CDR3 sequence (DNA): TGTGCCAGCAGGAGCCAACAGGCCAGCTACGAGCAGTACTTC. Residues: CASRSQQASYEQYF.

CDR3 loop: CATSRGERGLSTDTQYF. CDR3 DNA: TGTGCCACCAGCAGAGGAGAGCGGGGGCTTAGCACAGATACGCAGTATTTT. The chain is built from TRBV15 and TRBJ2-3, with 8 nucleotides matching TRBD2. V was pared by 1 base and J by 0 bases, with 6 bases of the junction left unmatched. This CDR3 has 17 residues. Germline values: CDR1 LNHNV, CDR2 YYDKDF (reference sequence).

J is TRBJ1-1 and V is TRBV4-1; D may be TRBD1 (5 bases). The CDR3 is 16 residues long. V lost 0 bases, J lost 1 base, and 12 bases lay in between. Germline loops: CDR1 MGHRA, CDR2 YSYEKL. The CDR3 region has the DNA TGCGCCAGCAGCCAAGAGGGAGGGGTCGGGAACACTGAAGCTTTCTTT. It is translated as CASSQEGGVGNTEAFF.

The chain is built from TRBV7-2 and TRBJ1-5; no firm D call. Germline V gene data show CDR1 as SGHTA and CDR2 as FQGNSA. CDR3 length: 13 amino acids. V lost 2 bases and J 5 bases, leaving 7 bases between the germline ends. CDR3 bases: TGTGCCAGCAGCTTAAACGGGGATCAGCCCCAGCATTTT. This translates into CASSLNGDQPQHF.